This T cell receptor beta chain was sequenced during a study of blood T cell repertoires in COVID-19. Trimming removed 4 bases from V and 7 bases from J; junction bases left unmatched: 10. This CDR3 region has 15 residues. From germline, CDR1 is SGDLS and CDR2 YYNGEE. TCRdb keeps only in-frame clones here, not all; method: immunoSEQ multiplex PCR. The sample holds about 150,000 clones; roughly nine tenths are singletons and the top ten take 7%. V usage is TRBV9 and J usage is TRBJ2-1, with 8 bases identical to TRBD2. Sequenced: PBMCs or T cells enriched from blood (not recorded which). This receptor was identified in a woman between 50 and 59 years old who had recovered from COVID-19. The CDR3 DNA is TGTGCCAGCAGCCCAAAAGCGGGAGTGGAAAATGAGCAGTTCTTC. This gives the protein CASSPKAGVENEQFF.